This TCR beta chain was profiled in a study of T cells after yellow fever vaccination. V lost 6 bases to trimming and J lost 1 base, with 9 bases between them. CDR1 KGHDR and CDR2 SFDVKD come from the germline V gene. The CDR3 loop spans 14 amino acids. This clonotype occurred many times. Its antigen is currently unknown. Template switching by 5'RACE produced TCR cDNA, adding a universal primer site and UMIs. TCRdb recomputed calls from the 5' RACE reads with MiXCR, one row per CDR3 protein. The repertoire holds around 300,000 distinct CDR3 sequences, with around 4.5% as singletons. Findings of the study overall: Post-booster reappearance was seen for most primary-vaccination clones (around 97% CD4, 88% CD8). Though it reached lower strength, the secondary response hit its peak faster, day 5 versus 15.

This receptor was taken from a man aged 18 to 29 who received the YFV17D yellow fever vaccine. This material consisted of PBMCs, taken 15 days after the yellow fever booster vaccination. The J gene is TRBJ1-3, the V gene TRBV24-1; possibly TRBD1 for D (5 bases). CDR3 sequence reads: CATSSGTSGNTIYF. The DNA of the CDR3 is TGTGCCACCAGTAGCGGGACGTCTGGAAACACCATATATTTT.